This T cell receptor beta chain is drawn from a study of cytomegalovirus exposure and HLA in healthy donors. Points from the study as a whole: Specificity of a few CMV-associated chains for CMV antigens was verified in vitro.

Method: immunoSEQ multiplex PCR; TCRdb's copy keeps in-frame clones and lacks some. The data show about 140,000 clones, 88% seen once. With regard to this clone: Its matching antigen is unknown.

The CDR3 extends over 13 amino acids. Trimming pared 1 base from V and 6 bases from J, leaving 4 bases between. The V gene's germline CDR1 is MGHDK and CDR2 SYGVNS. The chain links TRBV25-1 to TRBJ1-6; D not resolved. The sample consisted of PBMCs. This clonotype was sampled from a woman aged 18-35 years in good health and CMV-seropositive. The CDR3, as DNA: TGTGCCAGCAGTGAATCCAGTAATTCACCCCTCCACTTT. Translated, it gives CASSESSNSPLHF.